This T cell receptor (beta chain) was identified during a study of blood T cell repertoires in COVID-19 (dated by TCRdb to the early 2020s). In terms of the full investigation: Samples covering the acute and convalescent phases of COVID-19 were provided by collaborators in the United States, Italy and Spain. A de-identified subject ID, COVID-19 status, age in years and sex were almost always included in the sample metadata. The samples were drawn from the first 160 participants of the ongoing ImmuneRACE study and from 1,254 subjects provided by 6 global collaborators. The material from the prospective study consisted of cDNA or gDNA derived from T cells, B-cell-depleted T cells, or PBMCs. Deeply sampled blood TCRbeta repertoires from subjects exposed to, actively infected with, or recovered from COVID-19 were included in the dataset. Where HLA class I and class II types were available, the types were taken from metadata supplied by the sample provider, not from assay-based typing. A freely available public database, intended as a resource for researchers studying the immune response to SARS-CoV-2, is where the repertoires were released.

Results the study describes overall, beyond this receptor: The amount of clinical and demographic metadata varied by source and participant and was provided uncurated.

Per the germline V gene, MRHNA is the CDR1 and SNTAGT is the CDR2. From the cysteine through the phenylalanine, the CDR3 covers 14 amino acids. Solely the CDR3 DNA is kept, with 42 bases framed from the first base. The germline ends are 11 bases apart after V is trimmed by 7 bases and J by 0 bases. Whole blood was collected in K2EDTA tubes by collaborating institutions according to the institutions' own protocols. For TCRbeta analysis, collaborator samples were shipped as frozen whole blood, as isolated PBMCs, or as DNA extracted from either sample type. A remark on this clone: Its antigen is unknown. No base-level quality is on record; no much larger clone is a single base apart.

TCRbeta CDR3 regions were amplified from genomic DNA by means of the immunoSEQ Assay, a bias-controlled multiplex PCR. In the paper's pipeline: Nucleated cell counts per sample were estimated from amplification of reference gene primers within the assay. To quantify the absolute abundance of each unique TCRbeta CDR3 rearrangement, sequence reads were collapsed and filtered. For each sample, productive Simpson clonality was calculated as the square root of Simpson's diversity index across productive rearrangements. Sourced from immuneACCESS, this table was stored by TCRdb with only in-frame sequences that have V and J called. A share of the clones is absent; for the studies checked, an unresolved V gene accounts for under half, and the remainder has no known explanation. That table gives V, J and clone size, and the DNA gave D and trimming. The sample has 120,000 to 150,000 clones on record, 65% to 85% of them singletons. The top ten clonotypes cover roughly 5.3% of the sample.

The chain links TRBV6-4 with TRBJ2-3, with the D gene not confidently named. The sample comprised peripheral blood. The clonotype originates from a woman between 50 and 59 years old with acute or convalescent COVID-19. The encoded CDR3 is CASKVTESTDTQYF. In nucleotide form, the sequence is TGTGCCAGCAAGGTTACGGAGAGCACAGATACGCAGTATTTT.